This section outlines one T cell receptor (beta chain) sequence together with its context. The antigen is undetermined. CD8 cells regarded as naive lacked CD45RO, were positively chosen for CCR7, and omitted terminally differentiated effector memory CD45RA+ cells. The sample comes from a study of shared clonotypes between healthy human individuals. The overall study: Samples came from a couple of female and a few male donors aged 18 to 49. Three plates each covered CD4 naive and memory; CD8 naive two, CD8 memory one. Broader study findings: Generally, naive subsets came out with larger estimated richness than memory subsets.

CDR1 and CDR2 (germline): MGHRA, YSYEKL. Trimming shortened V by 0 bases and J by 4 bases, and 18 bases separated the two germline ends. This CDR3 is built from 17 residues. Sorted-subset replicate PCRs used 200 to 250 ng DNA, about 30,000 T cell genomes. Method: immunoSEQ multiplex PCR; TCRdb's copy keeps in-frame clones and lacks some. The sample holds roughly 650,000 clones; approximately 96% are singletons and the top ten take 0.11%. This chain joins TRBV4-1 and TRBJ2-5; possibly TRBD1 for D (6 bases). The specimen was naive CD8+ T cells sorted from blood. The sequence derives from a woman aged 25 to 39 in good health. Here the CDR3 reads CASSQDSVGQGRETQYF. CDR3 DNA sequence: TGCGCCAGCAGCCAAGATAGCGTAGGGCAGGGGAGAGAGACCCAGTACTTC.